This TCR beta chain was sequenced during a study of T cell responses to AZD1222 COVID-19 vaccine. Study conclusions and caveats: The donor cohort was predominantly white British with a female majority, and clonal diversity may have been underestimated. The CD4 TCRs associated with vaccination extended across spike and predominated at 160-218 and 743-854.

Assay used: immunoSEQ multiplex PCR; TCRdb lists only in-frame clones, some missing. The repertoire has 70,000 to 100,000 clones, over 75% of them found once; the top ten carry 3.4%. With respect to this clone: Its antigen is not identified.

Germline CDR1 reads LGHNA; CDR2 reads YNFKEQ. The CDR3 consists of 13 residues. Trimming shortened V by 5 bases and J by 7 bases, and 15 bases separated the two germline ends. The sequence derives from an adult who received the AZD1222 COVID-19 vaccine. Specimen: peripheral blood, collected 28 days after the second AZD1222 dose. The chain joins TRBV4-2 to TRBJ2-7; D unclear. CDR3 in DNA: TGTGCCAGCAGCGTCCCTTTTTCTGGGGAGCAGTACTTC. It encodes CASSVPFSGEQYF.